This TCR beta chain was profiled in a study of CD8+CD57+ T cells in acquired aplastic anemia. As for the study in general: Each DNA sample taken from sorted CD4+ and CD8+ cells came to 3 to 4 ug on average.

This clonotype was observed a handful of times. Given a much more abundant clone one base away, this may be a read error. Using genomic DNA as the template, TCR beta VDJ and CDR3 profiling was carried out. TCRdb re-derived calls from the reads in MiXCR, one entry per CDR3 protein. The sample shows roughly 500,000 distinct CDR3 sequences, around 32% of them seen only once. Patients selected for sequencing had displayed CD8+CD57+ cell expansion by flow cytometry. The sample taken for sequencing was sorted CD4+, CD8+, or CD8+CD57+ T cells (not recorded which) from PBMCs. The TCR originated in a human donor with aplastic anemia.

CDR3 nucleotide sequence: TGTGCCAGCAACTTAACTAGCGGCGAGCAGTACTTC. This codes for CASNLTSGEQYF. The chain couples TRBV7-9 to TRBJ2-7; 8 nucleotides match TRBD2. CDR1 is SEHNR, CDR2 FQNEAQ, per germline (reference sequence). The CDR3 is made up of 12 amino acids. Full variable domain (rest looked up from reference TRBV7-9 and TRBJ2-7): DTGVSQNPRHKITKRGQNVTFRCDPISEHNRLYWYRQTLGQGPEFLTYFQNEAQLEKSRLLSDRFSAERPKGSFSTLEIQRTEQGDSAMYLCASNLTSGEQYFGPGTRLTVT.